Presented here are 19 T cell receptor beta chains from one specimen sequenced in a study of blood T cells in healthy people across ages. A second about 7 to 11 cycle PCR used barcoded and J-beta primers. TCRdb recomputed calls from the 5' RACE reads with MiXCR, one row per CDR3 protein. The sample lists 650,000 to 1,000,000 distinct CDR3 sequences, less than 60% occurring once. The sample was blood. The receptors were gathered from a man aged 80 or over in good health.

The CDR3 protein is CASSSGEGALREQYF. The CDR3 bases are TGCGCCAGCAGCTCGGGCGAGGGGGCCCTAAGGGAGCAGTACTTC. The chain uses TRBV5-1 and TRBJ2-7; 7 positions agree with TRBD1. Germline CDR1 is SGHRS and CDR2 is YFSETQ. The junction had 13 bases not matched to a gene; V was cut back by 3 bases and J by 7 bases. This CDR3 spans 15 amino acids.

This clonotype was found once. This chain links TRBV20-1 with TRBJ2-5; D is ambiguous. Trimming removed 5 bases at V and 0 bases at J, with 13 bases between. There are 14 residues in the CDR3. The germline V gene encodes CDR1 DFQATT and CDR2 SNEGSKA (reference sequence). The CDR3 region is CSALRDEYQETQYF. CDR3 bases: TGCAGTGCTCTCAGAGATGAGTACCAAGAGACCCAGTACTTC.

This clonotype was recorded a few times. The chain recombines TRBV20-1 with TRBJ2-3; 7 bases fit TRBD1. Trimming took 6 bases from V and 4 from J; bases not matched to a gene: 13. Germline CDR1 DFQATT, CDR2 SNEGSKA (reference sequence). CDR3 length: 15 amino acids. CDR3 amino acids: CSAPKGARDSDTQYF. In DNA, the CDR3 is TGCAGTGCCCCTAAGGGGGCACGGGATTCAGATACGCAGTATTTT.

The chain employs TRBV20-1 and TRBJ2-7; TRBD2 matches at 14 bases. The closer fit of TRBJ2-5 to the DNA end suggests the J call may be wrong. Germline V CDR1 and CDR2: DFQATT, SNEGSKA (reference sequence). This CDR3 has 17 residues. The CDR3 bases are TGCAGTGCTGCAGAGGGGACTAGCGGGAGTTTGGAAGAGACCCAGTACTTC. It yields the protein CSAAEGTSGSLEETQYF.

This clonotype was seen only a few times. The genes are TRBV18 and TRBJ2-1; 8 nucleotides align to TRBD1. The V segment lost 2 bases and the J segment 3 bases; nucleotides outside the gene matches: 3. This CDR3 contains 15 residues. Germline V gives CDR1 KGHSH, CDR2 LQKENI. CDR3 sequence reads: CASSPRGQVYNEQFF. The CDR3 region has the DNA TGTGCCAGCTCACCAAGGGGACAGGTCTACAATGAGCAGTTCTTC.

Concerning this clonotype: The CDR3 does not close with the conserved phenylalanine or tryptophan, likely indicating a read error. This chain connects TRBV20-1 to TRBJ1-2, with 10 positions matching TRBD1. This CDR3 comprises 15 residues. Germline loops: CDR1 DFQATT, CDR2 SNEGSKA (reference sequence). V lost 0 bases to trimming and J lost 6 bases; unmatched junction nucleotides: 7. This chain's CDR3 is CSARERQGAQDGYTL. CDR3 coding DNA: TGCAGTGCTAGAGAGAGACAGGGGGCGCAGGATGGCTACACCCTC.

This clonotype was observed a few times. V usage is TRBV18 and J usage is TRBJ2-1, with TRBD2 matching 9 bases. The V gene end was trimmed by 3 bases and the J gene end by 3 bases; junction bases not matched to a gene: 3. In germline, CDR1 is KGHSH, CDR2 LQKENI. The CDR3 sequence is 15 residues long. The CDR3 DNA sequence: TGTGCCAGCTCACCGACGACTAGCGGCTACAATGAGCAGTTCTTC. Encoded protein: CASSPTTSGYNEQFF.

The chain couples TRBV10-2 to TRBJ1-1, with D maybe TRBD1 (5 bases). Per germline, CDR1 WSHSY and CDR2 SAAADI. The CDR3 extends over 16 amino acids. V was pared by 5 bases and J by 1 base, with 17 bases between. CDR3 protein: CASSQTRQTKNTEAFF. In DNA form, the CDR3 reads TGCGCCAGCAGTCAAACGAGACAGACGAAGAACACTGAAGCTTTCTTT.

This clonotype has only a few counts. For the CDR3, the DNA is TGCAGTGCAATCAAGACTAGCGGCACCTACAATGAGCAGTTCTTC. This translates into CSAIKTSGTYNEQFF. The V call is TRBV20-1, the J call TRBJ2-1; TRBD2 matches at 9 bases. V lost 6 bases to trimming and J lost 2 bases; unmatched junction nucleotides: 8. The germline V gene has CDR1 DFQATT and CDR2 SNEGSKA (reference sequence). CDR3 size: 15 residues.

V gene TRBV28 combines with J gene TRBJ1-1; 7 bases map to TRBD1. CDR1 MDHEN and CDR2 SYDVKM come from the germline V gene. CDR3 size: 17 residues. V shed 5 bases and J 4 bases; nucleotides not matched to a gene: 16. CDR3 in DNA: TGTGCCAGCAGTACGACGACAGGGCAGTATGATAGCACTGAAGCTTTCTTT. It yields the protein CASSTTTGQYDSTEAFF. The variable domain in full, completed from reference TRBV28 and TRBJ1-1, reads DVKVTQSSRYLVKRTGEKVFLECVQDMDHENMFWYRQDPGLGLRLIYFSYDVKMKEKGDIPEGYSVSREKKERFSLILESASTNQTSMYLCASSTTTGQYDSTEAFFGQGTRLTVV.

This clonotype occurred once. The chain uses TRBV25-1 and TRBJ2-1, with 10 bases aligning to TRBD2. CDR1 MGHDK and CDR2 SYGVNS come from the germline V gene. The junction had 4 bases not matched to a gene; V was cut back by 6 bases and J by 5 bases. The CDR3 extends over 14 amino acids. The CDR3 nucleotides read TGTGCCAGCAGCGGGACTAGCGAACACAATGAGCAGTTCTTC. As protein: CASSGTSEHNEQFF. Using reference TRBV25-1 and TRBJ2-1 for the parts outside the CDR3, the full variable domain is EADIYQTPRYLVIGTGKKITLECSQTMGHDKMYWYQQDPGMELHLIHYSYGVNSTEKGDLSSESTVSRIRTEHFPLTLESARPSHTSQYLCASSGTSEHNEQFFGPGTRLTVL.

The rearrangement links TRBV7-8 to TRBJ1-2, with D possibly being TRBD1 (6 bases). The V gene lost 4 bases and the J gene lost 0 bases, with 15 bases spanning the gap. CDR1 is SGHVS, CDR2 FQNEAQ, per germline. The CDR3 runs 16 residues. DNA for the CDR3: TGTGCCAGCAGCTCTTATCAGGGGTCCGCTAACTATGGCTACACCTTC. Encoded protein: CASSSYQGSANYGYTF.

V and J are TRBV14 and TRBJ2-1; TRBD2 matches at 9 bases. J lost 9 bases, V lost 0 bases, and 6 bases had no gene match. This CDR3 has 15 residues. Per germline, CDR1 SGHDN and CDR2 FVKESK. Here the CDR3 DNA reads TGTGCCAGCAGCCAAGATAGCGGGAGTAGTACTGAGCAGTTCTTC. Translating it yields CASSQDSGSSTEQFF.

The gene calls are TRBV7-2 and TRBJ1-2, with 7 bases matching TRBD1. Germline CDR1 is SGHTA and CDR2 is FQGNSA. The CDR3 is 14 residues long. Germline trimming cut 3 bases from V and 7 bases from J; bases unmatched to any gene: 8. CDR3 loop: CASSLDRTRAGYTF. Written as DNA, the CDR3 is TGTGCCAGCAGCTTGGACAGGACTAGGGCTGGCTACACCTTC. Full variable domain (remainder filled in from reference TRBV7-2 and TRBJ1-2): GAGVSQSPSNKVTEKGKDVELRCDPISGHTALYWYRQSLGQGLEFLIYFQGNSAPDKSGLPSDRFSAERTGGSVSTLTIQRTQQEDSAVYLCASSLDRTRAGYTFGSGTRLTVV.

V usage is TRBV20-1 and J usage is TRBJ2-7, with TRBD2 matching 8 bases. CDR1 and CDR2 (germline): DFQATT, SNEGSKA (reference sequence). There are 15 residues in the CDR3. Trimming at V came to 6 bases and at J to 4 bases, leaving 14 bases not matched to a gene. This chain's CDR3 is CSASPLREGCYEQYF. In nucleotides, the CDR3 is TGCAGTGCCTCCCCTCTCCGGGAGGGGTGTTACGAGCAGTACTTC.

The CDR3 DNA is TGTGCCAGCAGTTACCCGACTAGCGGGAGAGGAGGGGCCAACGTCCTGACTTTC. Amino acid sequence: CASSYPTSGRGGANVLTF. The genes are TRBV6-2 or TRBV6-3 and TRBJ2-6; TRBD2 matches 12 bases. The CDR3 runs to 18 residues. With 2 bases clipped from V and 4 bases from J, the junction kept 6 bases outside the gene matches. Germline V gene lookup returns CDR1 MNHEY and CDR2 SVGEGT.

With respect to this clonotype: Just one base apart from a much larger clone, this may be a read error. The chain employs TRBV12-3 or TRBV12-4 and TRBJ1-5; D is ambiguous. This CDR3 is built from 15 residues. Trimming pared 1 base from V and 0 bases from J, leaving 7 bases between. The CDR3 DNA follows: TGTGCCAGCAGTTTAGGCGTGAATAGCAATCAGCCCCAGCATTTT. Translation: CASSLGVNSNQPQHF.

V usage is TRBV19 and J usage is TRBJ2-1; no definite D call. The CDR3 is 12 residues long. Trimming removed 2 bases from V and 10 bases from J, with 9 bases in between. Germline values: CDR1 LNHDA, CDR2 SQIVND (reference sequence). Here the CDR3 reads CASSITLGEQFF. CDR3 sequence (DNA): TGTGCCAGTAGTATAACTTTGGGGGAGCAGTTCTTC.

The DNA of the CDR3 is TGTGCCAGCAGCCAGGGCTCGCAAGTAATACGCTACGAGCAGTACTTC. Its translation is CASSQGSQVIRYEQYF. The chain links TRBV4-2 to TRBJ2-7; the D is unclear. V lost 3 bases to trimming and J lost 3 bases, with 18 bases between them. There are 16 residues in the CDR3. Germline V gene sequence: CDR1 LGHNA, CDR2 YNFKEQ.